Listed here are 25 T cell receptor beta chains from one sample, sequenced in a study of early T cells in non-severe SARS-CoV-2 infection (dated by TCRdb to the early 2020s). Libraries were constructed by 5' RACE. TCRdb shows the sequencer as NextSeq 500. TCRdb passed the public sequencing reads through fastp at Q25 and MiXCR, retaining productive beta sequences. When rows share a CDR3 protein, they turn into one entry using the most common DNA and genes. The sample includes about 80,000 distinct CDR3 sequences, with around 6% observed a single time. Of the sample, under 10% falls within the top ten clones. The sequenced sample was whole blood. The receptors originated from an adult who was a healthcare worker with PCR-confirmed SARS-CoV-2 infection or an uninfected control (not recorded which).

V usage is TRBV18 and J usage is TRBJ2-3, with a weak D call TRBD1 (7 bases). This CDR3 has 16 amino acids. The V end was cut by 1 base, the J end by 0 bases, with 11 bases between. Germline V gene data show CDR1 as KGHSH and CDR2 as LQKENI. In nucleotides, the CDR3 is TGTGCCAGCTCACCACAACAGGGGACTAGCACAGATACGCAGTATTTT. Translating it yields CASSPQQGTSTDTQYF.

This clonotype was counted ten times or more. This sequence joins TRBV4-3 and TRBJ2-2; D is undetermined. CDR3 size: 14 residues. Trimming stripped 1 base from V and 4 bases from J, with 7 bases between. CDR1 and CDR2 from the germline V gene are LGHNA and YSLEER. The CDR3 here is CASSQVLFTGELFF. DNA of the CDR3: TGCGCCAGCAGCCAAGTATTATTCACCGGGGAGCTGTTTTTT.

This clonotype is classed as medium-sized (0.01 to 0.1%). The CDR3 protein is CASSLVPGAYEQYF. CDR3 bases: TGTGCCAGCAGTTTGGTGCCGGGAGCCTACGAGCAGTACTTC. V is TRBV27 and J is TRBJ2-7; weak D call: TRBD2 (6 bases). Germline lookup yields CDR1 MNHEY and CDR2 SMNVEV (reference sequence). Deletions cut 3 bases from V and 2 bases from J, with 11 bases between. CDR3 length: 14 residues.

There are a few counts of this clonotype. The V call is TRBV11-3, the J call TRBJ2-3, with TRBD1 matching 9 bases. This CDR3 has 15 residues. Germline V gene lookup returns CDR1 SGHNT and CDR2 YENEEA. Losses at the gene ends were 4 bases for V and 1 base for J; bases not matched to a gene: 3. The DNA for the CDR3 is TGTGCCAGCAGCTCGGGACAGGGAGGCACAGATACGCAGTATTTT. Encoded protein: CASSSGQGGTDTQYF.

The V gene is TRBV7-9, the J gene TRBJ1-1, with a tentative D call TRBD1 (5 bases). Germline V gene data show CDR1 as SEHNR and CDR2 as FQNEAQ (reference sequence). The CDR3 covers 17 residues. Trimming cost V 5 bases and J 1 base, with 20 bases left between them. The CDR3 loop is CASSPHHGAPQNTEAFF. The DNA of the CDR3 is TGTGCCAGCAGCCCCCATCACGGGGCCCCTCAGAACACTGAAGCTTTCTTT.

This clonotype was seen repeatedly, ten times or more. The V call is TRBV24-1, the J call TRBJ2-5; TRBD1 matches 8 bases. The CDR3 spans 16 residues. The V gene end was trimmed by 9 bases and the J gene end by 2 bases; junction bases not matched to a gene: 13. The germline V gene has CDR1 KGHDR and CDR2 SFDVKD. The CDR3 DNA reads TGTGCCACCGCCCCAGGGGGCTTCAGTGGGCAAGAGACCCAGTACTTC. Residues: CATAPGGFSGQETQYF.

This clonotype was recorded many times. The rearrangement links TRBV12-3 or TRBV12-4 to TRBJ1-2, with TRBD1 matching over 11 bases. The J segment lost 2 bases and the V segment lost 5 bases, leaving 4 bases of the junction unmatched. CDR3 length equals 15 residues. CDR3 DNA sequence: TGTGCCAGCAGTCCCGGACAGGGGGCGAACTATGGCTACACCTTC. Translating gives CASSPGQGANYGYTF.

This clonotype was counted many times. This chain uses TRBV7-2 with TRBJ1-1; no clear D gene. Between the trimmed V and J ends, which lost 4 bases and 1 base, there was a span of 13 bases. Germline V gene data show CDR1 as SGHTA and CDR2 as FQGNSA. The CDR3 contains 15 residues. For the CDR3, the DNA is TGTGCCAGCAGCTCTCGAAGCGGCAGGAACACTGAAGCTTTCTTT. Its protein product is CASSSRSGRNTEAFF.

This clonotype was detected a few times. V usage is TRBV13 and J usage is TRBJ1-6, with D possibly being TRBD1 (6 bases). Germline V lookup: CDR1 PRHDT, CDR2 FYEKMQ (reference sequence). The V gene lost 5 bases and the J gene lost 0 bases, with 11 bases spanning the gap. The length of the CDR3 is 16 residues. The CDR3 coding sequence is TGTGCCAGCAGCCGGGACAAGAGCTCCTATAATTCACCCCTCCACTTT. This encodes CASSRDKSSYNSPLHF.

The table lists this clonotype with a few counts. The chain combines TRBV20-1 with TRBJ2-1; D is ambiguous. V was trimmed by 2 bases and J by 2 bases, leaving 10 bases between them. The CDR3 loop spans 14 amino acids. Looked up from germline, CDR1 is DFQATT and CDR2 is SNEGSKA (reference sequence). CDR3 DNA: TGCAGTGCTAGACCAGCGAGCGCCTACAATGAGCAGTTCTTC. Translated: CSARPASAYNEQFF.

The rearrangement uses TRBV7-2 and TRBJ2-1; 15 bases map to TRBD2. Trimming took 5 bases from V and 7 from J; bases not matched to a gene: 6. Germline V gene lookup returns CDR1 SGHTA and CDR2 FQGNSA. The CDR3 is 16 amino acids. The CDR3 DNA reads TGTGCCAGCAGCAGAACCGGGACTAGCGGGGGGAATGAGCAGTTCTTC. Translated, it gives CASSRTGTSGGNEQFF.

This clonotype has ten or more counts. The chain is built from TRBV5-1 and TRBJ2-1; 7 nucleotides align to TRBD2. CDR1 SGHRS and CDR2 YFSETQ come from the germline V gene. Trimming at V came to 3 bases and at J to 1 base, leaving 4 bases not matched to a gene. The CDR3 is made up of 15 amino acids. The CDR3 coding sequence is TGCGCCAGCAGCTCAAGCGGGACGTCCTACAATGAGCAGTTCTTC. It yields the protein CASSSSGTSYNEQFF.

This clonotype is medium-sized in the sample. The chain combines TRBV7-9 with TRBJ2-1, with D perhaps matching TRBD1 (6 bases). Looked up from germline, CDR1 is SEHNR and CDR2 is FQNEAQ (reference sequence). The CDR3 loop spans 11 amino acids. The V and J ends lost 4 bases and 12 bases respectively, with 10 bases between them. CDR3 sequence (DNA): TGTGCCAGCAGCTCAACAGGGAGGCAGTTCTTC. This sequence encodes CASSSTGRQFF. The full variable domain, in which reference TRBV7-9 and TRBJ2-1 provide the parts outside the CDR3, is DTGVSQNPRHKITKRGQNVTFRCDPISEHNRLYWYRQTLGQGPEFLTYFQNEAQLEKSRLLSDRFSAERPKGSFSTLEIQRTEQGDSAMYLCASSSTGRQFFGPGTRLTVL.

This chain connects TRBV4-1 to TRBJ1-6; D perhaps matches TRBD1 (5 bases). This CDR3 comprises 17 residues. Per the germline V gene, CDR1 is MGHRA and CDR2 is YSYEKL. The V gene lost 0 bases and the J gene lost 5 bases, with 14 bases spanning the gap. CDR3 region: CASSQDLGRANNSPLHF. The CDR3 DNA sequence: TGCGCCAGCAGCCAAGATCTTGGCAGGGCTAATAATTCACCCCTCCACTTT.

This clonotype was detected ten times or more. The chain carries TRBV29-1 and TRBJ2-2; D not resolved. Germline CDR1 SQVTM, CDR2 ANQGSEA. V was shortened by 0 bases and J by 6 bases, with 8 bases between the two germline ends. The CDR3 loop spans 13 amino acids. The chain's CDR3 is CSVEDLRSGELFF. CDR3 nucleotide sequence: TGCAGCGTTGAAGATCTTCGTTCCGGGGAGCTGTTTTTT.

This chain uses TRBV6-6 with TRBJ1-2, with 7 bases that match TRBD1. Germline lookup yields CDR1 MNHNY and CDR2 SVGAGI (reference sequence). The V and J ends lost 3 bases and 5 bases, in that order; junction bases with no gene match: 15. This CDR3 is 17 amino acids long. The CDR3 region is CASSYWDSFFSRYGYTF. The CDR3 DNA follows: TGTGCCAGCAGTTATTGGGACAGTTTTTTTTCTCGGTATGGCTACACCTTC.

This clonotype has just a few counts. The chain uses TRBV4-3 and TRBJ2-7; 10 nucleotides line up with TRBD1. CDR1 and CDR2 from the germline V gene are LGHNA and YSLEER. V shed 4 bases, J shed 7 bases, and the junction held 7 bases outside the gene matches. This CDR3 spans 14 amino acids. The CDR3 here is CASSRDRGWGEQYF. The CDR3 DNA reads TGCGCCAGCAGCCGGGACAGGGGCTGGGGGGAGCAGTACTTC.

This clonotype came up many times. The CDR3 bases are TGTGCCAGCTCACTTATGGCTCGGGACAGGGGACGAGCAACTAATGAAAAACTGTTTTTT. Translated: CASSLMARDRGRATNEKLFF. The rearrangement joins TRBV18 to TRBJ1-4, with 10 bases fitting TRBD1. The V and J ends lost 4 bases and 0 bases, in that order; junction bases with no gene match: 14. Germline V gene data show CDR1 as KGHSH and CDR2 as LQKENI. The CDR3 runs 20 residues.

This clonotype has more than one count but fewer than ten. The chain uses TRBV11-2 and TRBJ2-6, with D possibly being TRBD1 (6 bases). Germline CDR1 is SGHAT and CDR2 is FQNNGV. CDR3 length equals 16 residues. V was shortened by 5 bases and J by 0 bases, with 11 bases between the two germline ends. The DNA for the CDR3 is TGTGCCAGCAGCCCACAGGGTGGCTCTGGGGCCAACGTCCTGACTTTC. Translation gives CASSPQGGSGANVLTF.

This clonotype appeared a few times. Here the CDR3 DNA reads TGTGCCAGCAGCACAACAAGGACTAATGAAAAACTGTTTTTT. It yields the protein CASSTTRTNEKLFF. V is TRBV11-2 and J is TRBJ1-4, with D hard to call. The CDR3 spans 14 residues. Germline CDR1 SGHAT, CDR2 FQNNGV. V lost 5 bases and J 2 bases, leaving 9 bases between the germline ends. The entire variable domain, with the rest obtained from reference TRBV11-2 and TRBJ1-4, is as follows: EAGVAQSPRYKIIEKRQSVAFWCNPISGHATLYWYQQILGQGPKLLIQFQNNGVVDDSQLPKDRFSAERLKGVDSTLKIQPAKLEDSAVYLCASSTTRTNEKLFFGSGTQLSVL.

This clonotype was seen ten or more times. The chain joins TRBV4-2 to TRBJ1-5, with D perhaps TRBD1 (5 bases). The CDR3 runs 18 residues. Trimming took off 0 bases at V and 2 bases at J, with 17 bases between the two ends. Looked up from germline, CDR1 is LGHNA and CDR2 is YNFKEQ. The CDR3: CASSQEGKGYGGNQPQHF. The CDR3 DNA follows: TGTGCCAGCAGCCAAGAAGGAAAGGGGTACGGCGGCAATCAGCCCCAGCATTTT.

This clonotype was recorded many times. The chain is built from TRBV10-2 and TRBJ2-7, with D tentatively TRBD1 or TRBD2 (5 bases each). The CDR3 runs to 13 residues. V was pared by 7 bases and J by 3 bases, with 13 bases between. Germline CDR1 and CDR2: WSHSY and SAAADI. CDR3 coding DNA: TGCGCCAGCATGGGCAGGGAGTACTACGAGCAGTACTTC. Translation gives CASMGREYYEQYF.

J is TRBJ2-5 and V is TRBV10-2, with a possible D match to TRBD2 (5 bases). Deletions cut 2 bases from V and 2 bases from J, with 9 bases between. CDR1 is WSHSY, CDR2 SAAADI, per germline. CDR3 length: 14 amino acids. CDR3 DNA sequence: TGCGCCAGCAGTGAGCTGGGAGATCAAGAGACCCAGTACTTC. Translated, it gives CASSELGDQETQYF.

This rearrangement joins TRBV29-1 to TRBJ2-5; 7 bases are shared with TRBD2. Per germline, CDR1 SQVTM and CDR2 ANQGSEA. The V segment lost 6 bases and the J segment 5 bases; nucleotides outside the gene matches: 9. The CDR3 is 13 residues long. CDR3 in DNA: TGCAGCGTGGAGGGAGCGGGATTGGAGACCCAGTACTTC. Translation: CSVEGAGLETQYF.

This CDR3 is CSAPPGLAGEADTQYF. CDR3 DNA: TGCAGTGCCCCTCCGGGACTAGCGGGAGAGGCAGATACGCAGTATTTT. This rearrangement joins TRBV20-1 to TRBJ2-3, with TRBD2 identical over 14 bases. The J segment lost 4 bases and the V segment lost 6 bases, leaving 9 bases of the junction unmatched. The CDR3 covers 16 residues. Germline V gene sequence: CDR1 DFQATT, CDR2 SNEGSKA (reference sequence).